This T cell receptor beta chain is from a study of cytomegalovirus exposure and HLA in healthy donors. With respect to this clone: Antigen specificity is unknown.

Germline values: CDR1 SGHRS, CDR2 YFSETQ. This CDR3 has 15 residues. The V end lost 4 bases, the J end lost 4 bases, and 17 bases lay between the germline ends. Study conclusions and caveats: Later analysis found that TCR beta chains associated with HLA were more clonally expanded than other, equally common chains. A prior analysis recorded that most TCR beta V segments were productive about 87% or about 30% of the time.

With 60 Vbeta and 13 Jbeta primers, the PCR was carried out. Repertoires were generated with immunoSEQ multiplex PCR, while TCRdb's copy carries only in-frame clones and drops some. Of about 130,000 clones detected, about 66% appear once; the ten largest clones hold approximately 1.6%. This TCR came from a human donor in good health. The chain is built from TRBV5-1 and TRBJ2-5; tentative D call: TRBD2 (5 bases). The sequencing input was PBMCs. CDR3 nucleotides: TGCGCCAGCAGCCGGGCCTCCGGGGTAGCAGAGACCCAGTACTTC. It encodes CASSRASGVAETQYF.